This entry is about one TCR beta chain. Using immunoSEQ multiplex PCR, the repertoire was profiled, and TCRdb retains in-frame clones only, with some absent. The table lists 150,000 to 200,000 clones, 80% to 95% of them singletons, with roughly 0.7% in the top ten. The sample originates from a study of control samples from healthy donors and cancer patients. Trimming left V 2 bases short and J 5 bases short, with 9 bases between. Germline CDR1 reads GTSNPN; CDR2 reads SVGIG (reference sequence). This CDR3 comprises 12 residues. V is TRBV30 and J is TRBJ1-2, with D unclear. The sequence came from a woman younger than 45 in good health. The material sequenced was blood. The CDR3 spells CAWSSMGYGYTF. DNA for the CDR3: TGTGCCTGGAGTTCGATGGGATATGGCTACACCTTC.